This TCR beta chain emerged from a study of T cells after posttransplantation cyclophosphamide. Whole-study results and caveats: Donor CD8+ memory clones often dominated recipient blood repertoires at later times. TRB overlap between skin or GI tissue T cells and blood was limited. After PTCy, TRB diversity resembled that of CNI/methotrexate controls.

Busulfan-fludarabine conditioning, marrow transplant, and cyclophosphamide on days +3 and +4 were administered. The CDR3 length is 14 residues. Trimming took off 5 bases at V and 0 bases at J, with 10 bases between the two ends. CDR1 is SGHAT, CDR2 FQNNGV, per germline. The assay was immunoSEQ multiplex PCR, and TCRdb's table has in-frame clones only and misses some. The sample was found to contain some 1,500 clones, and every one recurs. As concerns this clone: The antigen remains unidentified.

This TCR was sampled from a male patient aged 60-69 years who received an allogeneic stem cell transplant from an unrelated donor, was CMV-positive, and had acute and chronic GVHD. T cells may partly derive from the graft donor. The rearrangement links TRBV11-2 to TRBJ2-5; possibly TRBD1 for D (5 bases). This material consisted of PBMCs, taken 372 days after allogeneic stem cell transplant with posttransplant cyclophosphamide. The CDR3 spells CASSLTAHQETQYF. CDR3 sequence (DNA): TGTGCCAGCAGCCTGACAGCCCACCAAGAGACCCAGTACTTC.